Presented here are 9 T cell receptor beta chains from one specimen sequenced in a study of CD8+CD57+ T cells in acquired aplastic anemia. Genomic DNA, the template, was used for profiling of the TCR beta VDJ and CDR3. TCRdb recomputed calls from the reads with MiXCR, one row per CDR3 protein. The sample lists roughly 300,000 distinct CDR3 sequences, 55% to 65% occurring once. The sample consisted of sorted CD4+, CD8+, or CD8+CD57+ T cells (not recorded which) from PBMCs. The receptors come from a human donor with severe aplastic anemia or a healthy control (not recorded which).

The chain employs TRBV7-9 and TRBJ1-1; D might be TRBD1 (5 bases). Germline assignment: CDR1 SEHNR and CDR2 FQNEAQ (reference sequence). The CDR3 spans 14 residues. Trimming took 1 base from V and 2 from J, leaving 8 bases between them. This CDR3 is CASSLGQQNTEAFF. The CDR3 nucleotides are TGTGCCAGCAGCTTAGGACAGCAAAACACTGAAGCTTTCTTT.

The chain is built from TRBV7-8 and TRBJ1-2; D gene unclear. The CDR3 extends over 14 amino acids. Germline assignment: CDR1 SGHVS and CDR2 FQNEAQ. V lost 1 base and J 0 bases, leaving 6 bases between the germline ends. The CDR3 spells CASSLGPSNYGYTF. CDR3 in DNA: TGTGCCAGCAGCTTAGGCCCGTCTAACTATGGCTACACCTTC.

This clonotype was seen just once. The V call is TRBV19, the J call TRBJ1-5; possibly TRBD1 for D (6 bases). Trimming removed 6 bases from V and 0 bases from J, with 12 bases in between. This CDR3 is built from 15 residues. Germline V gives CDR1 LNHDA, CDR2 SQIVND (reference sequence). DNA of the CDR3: TGTGCCAGTAGCACGACAGGTGGTAGCAATCAGCCCCAGCATTTT. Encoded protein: CASSTTGGSNQPQHF.

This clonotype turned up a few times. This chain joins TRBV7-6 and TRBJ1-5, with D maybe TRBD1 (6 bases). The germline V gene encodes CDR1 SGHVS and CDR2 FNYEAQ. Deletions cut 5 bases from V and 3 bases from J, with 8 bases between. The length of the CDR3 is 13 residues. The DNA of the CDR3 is TGTGCCAGCAGCCTGGGACACAATCAGCCCCAGCATTTT. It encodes CASSLGHNQPQHF.

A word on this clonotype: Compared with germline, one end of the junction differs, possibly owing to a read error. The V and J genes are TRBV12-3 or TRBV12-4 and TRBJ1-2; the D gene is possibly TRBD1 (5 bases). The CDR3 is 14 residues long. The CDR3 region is CASSIYGAGGGHTF. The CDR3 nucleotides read TGTGCCAGCAGCATTTATGGAGCTGGGGGTGGCCACACCTTC.

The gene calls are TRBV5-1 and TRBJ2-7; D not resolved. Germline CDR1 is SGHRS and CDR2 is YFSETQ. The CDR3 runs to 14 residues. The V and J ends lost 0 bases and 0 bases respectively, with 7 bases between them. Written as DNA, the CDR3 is TGCGCCAGCAGCTTGGCACCGTTCTCCTACGAGCAGTACTTC. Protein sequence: CASSLAPFSYEQYF.

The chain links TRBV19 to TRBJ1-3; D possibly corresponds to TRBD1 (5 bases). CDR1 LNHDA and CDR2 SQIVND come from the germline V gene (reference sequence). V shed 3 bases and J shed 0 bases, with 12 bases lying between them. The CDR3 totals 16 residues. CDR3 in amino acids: CASSIAGMGSGNTIYF. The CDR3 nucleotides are TGTGCCAGTAGTATCGCAGGGATGGGCTCTGGAAACACCATATATTTT.

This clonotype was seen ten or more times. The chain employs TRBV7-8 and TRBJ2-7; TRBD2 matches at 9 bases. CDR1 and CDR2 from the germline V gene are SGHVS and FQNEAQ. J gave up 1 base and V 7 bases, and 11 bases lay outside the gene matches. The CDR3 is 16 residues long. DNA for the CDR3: TGTGCCAGCAACGAACGGCGGGGGGGGTGGTCCTACGAGCAGTACTTC. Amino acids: CASNERRGGWSYEQYF.

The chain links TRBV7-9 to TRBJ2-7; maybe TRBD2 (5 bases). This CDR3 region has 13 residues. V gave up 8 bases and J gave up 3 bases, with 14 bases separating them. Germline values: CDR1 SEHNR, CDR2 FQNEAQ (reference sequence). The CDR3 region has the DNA TGTGCCAGCCGACCGGGGTCGCGCTACGAGCAGTACTTC. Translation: CASRPGSRYEQYF. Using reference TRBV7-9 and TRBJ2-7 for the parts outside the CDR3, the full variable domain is DTGVSQNPRHKITKRGQNVTFRCDPISEHNRLYWYRQTLGQGPEFLTYFQNEAQLEKSRLLSDRFSAERPKGSFSTLEIQRTEQGDSAMYLCASRPGSRYEQYFGPGTRLTVT.